This is a list of T cell receptor beta chains from one sample in a study of cytomegalovirus exposure and HLA in healthy donors. Clones were sequenced by immunoSEQ multiplex PCR, and TCRdb holds only the in-frame ones, with some missing. The sample shows about 120,000 clones, 77% of them seen only once. Sequencing was done on a sample of PBMCs. The source of these receptors is a man aged 40-49 years in good health and CMV-seropositive. Each CDR3 is given with its conserved first and last residue. D genes are given only for firm matches. Clone size is shown for a subset of rows, as once, few, many or a class of expanded clone.

size: .; D: .; J: TRBJ2-7; V: TRBV6-1; length: 15; DNA: TGTGCCAGCAGTGTAATCGGGGGGCAAAAACACGAGCAGTACTTC; CDR3: CASSVIGGQKHEQYF
size: .; D: TRBD1; J: TRBJ2-4; V: TRBV4-3; length: 14; DNA: TGCGCCAGCAGCCAAGATTTTACAGGGGACATTCAGTACTTC; CDR3: CASSQDFTGDIQYF
size: .; D: .; J: TRBJ1-6; V: TRBV14; length: 15; DNA: TGTGCCAGCAGCCAAGGGGTACAGTATAATTCACCCCTCCACTTT; CDR3: CASSQGVQYNSPLHF
size: .; D: .; J: TRBJ1-2; V: TRBV5-6; length: 13; DNA: TGTGCCAGCAGTAAGGACACCAACTATGGCTACACCTTC; CDR3: CASSKDTNYGYTF
size: few; D: TRBD1; J: TRBJ1-5; V: TRBV7-8; length: 15; DNA: TGTGCCAGCAGCCATGGGACAGATAGCAATCAGCCCCAGCATTTT; CDR3: CASSHGTDSNQPQHF
size: .; D: .; J: TRBJ1-5; V: TRBV2; length: 15; DNA: TGTGCCAGCAGCCTGGGCGGGGTCGGCAATCAGCCCCAGCATTTT; CDR3: CASSLGGVGNQPQHF
size: .; D: .; J: TRBJ1-5; V: TRBV2; length: 18; DNA: TGTGCCAGCACCTCAAGTTCACATCTCGCCCGGGGAAACCAGCCCCAGCATTTT; CDR3: CASTSSSHLARGNQPQHF
size: few; D: .; J: TRBJ1-2; V: TRBV5-4; length: 12; DNA: TGTGCCAGCAGCTTACTTCAGGGAGGCTACACCTTC; CDR3: CASSLLQGGYTF
size: .; D: TRBD2; J: TRBJ2-7; V: TRBV4-1; length: 16; DNA: TGCGCCAGCAGCCAGGTACTAGCGGGGGGCTCCTACGAGCAGTACTTC; CDR3: CASSQVLAGGSYEQYF
size: .; D: TRBD1; J: TRBJ2-5; V: TRBV27; length: 13; DNA: TGTGCCAGCAGTTTACAGGGGGCCGAGACCCAGTACTTC; CDR3: CASSLQGAETQYF
size: .; D: TRBD1; J: TRBJ1-2; V: TRBV9; length: 15; DNA: TGTGCCAGCAGCTCCCCCAGGGGGAGCTACTATGGCTACACCTTC; CDR3: CASSSPRGSYYGYTF
size: .; D: .; J: TRBJ1-1; V: TRBV13; length: 13; DNA: TGTGCCAGCAGCTTAGTCCAGGGCTACGAAGTTTTCTTT; CDR3: CASSLVQGYEVFF
size: once; D: TRBD1; J: TRBJ1-5; V: TRBV28; length: 15; DNA: TGTGCCAGCAATCTGGGGACAGCGAGTAATCAGCCCCAGCATTTT; CDR3: CASNLGTASNQPQHF
size: once; D: TRBD1; J: TRBJ1-2; V: TRBV2; length: 16; DNA: TGTGCCAGCAGCTTCGGACAGGGGACTCGGGACTATGGCTACACCTTC; CDR3: CASSFGQGTRDYGYTF
size: few; D: TRBD2; J: TRBJ2-2; V: TRBV7-8; length: 17; DNA: TGTGCCAGCAGCTTGGGGTCTAGCGGGGGATCGGTCGGGGAGCTGTTTTTT; CDR3: CASSLGSSGGSVGELFF
size: few; D: .; J: TRBJ2-6; V: TRBV11-2; length: 16; DNA: TGTGCCAGCAGCCGTGGACAGAGCTCTGGGGCCAACGTCCTGACTTTC; CDR3: CASSRGQSSGANVLTF
size: .; D: .; J: TRBJ2-3; V: TRBV9; length: 16; DNA: TGTGCCAGCAGCGTAACCGACAGTCCATACACAGATACGCAGTATTTT; CDR3: CASSVTDSPYTDTQYF
size: .; D: TRBD2; J: TRBJ2-3; V: TRBV7-3; length: 15; DNA: TGTGCCAGCAGGGCCCTAGCGGGGGGCACAGATACGCAGTATTTT; CDR3: CASRALAGGTDTQYF
size: .; D: .; J: TRBJ1-6; V: TRBV5-1; length: 15; DNA: TGCGCCAGCAGCTTAGACGCCGGGTATAATTCACCCCTCCACTTT; CDR3: CASSLDAGYNSPLHF
size: .; D: TRBD2; J: TRBJ2-3; V: TRBV9; length: 16; DNA: TGTGCCAGCAGCGTACTAGCGGGGGAGTTCACAGATACGCAGTATTTT; CDR3: CASSVLAGEFTDTQYF
size: few; D: TRBD1; J: TRBJ1-5; V: TRBV6-1; length: 15; DNA: TGTGCCAGCAACAGAGACAGGGGAAGGAATCAGCCCCAGCATTTT; CDR3: CASNRDRGRNQPQHF
size: .; D: .; J: TRBJ2-7; V: TRBV11-2; length: 14; DNA: TGTGCCAGCAGCTCGACCAGCGCTCCCTACGAGCAGTACTTC; CDR3: CASSSTSAPYEQYF
size: .; D: TRBD1; J: TRBJ1-5; V: TRBV9; length: 16; DNA: TGTGCCAGCAGCGTAGGAGACAGGGGATCCAATCAGCCCCAGCATTTT; CDR3: CASSVGDRGSNQPQHF
size: .; D: TRBD1; J: TRBJ2-3; V: TRBV5-1; length: 14; DNA: TGCGCCAGCAGAACACAGGGGGTCACAGATACGCAGTATTTT; CDR3: CASRTQGVTDTQYF
size: .; D: .; J: TRBJ2-3; V: TRBV4-3; length: 15; DNA: TGCGCCAGCAGCCAAGAAATTCAGGGGCCAGATACGCAGTATTTT; CDR3: CASSQEIQGPDTQYF
size: .; D: TRBD1; J: TRBJ1-2; V: TRBV18; length: 13; DNA: TGTGCCAGCTCCCTGGACAGGACCTATGGCTACACCTTC; CDR3: CASSLDRTYGYTF
size: few; D: .; J: TRBJ2-5; V: TRBV11-2; length: 15; DNA: TGTGCCAGCAGCTTAGGGGCGACCGCGCAAGAGACCCAGTACTTC; CDR3: CASSLGATAQETQYF
size: few; D: .; J: TRBJ1-5; V: TRBV15; length: 18; DNA: TGTGCCACCAGTGATAGATCCCCGCGGATTTCGGACAATCAGCCCCAGCATTTT; CDR3: CATSDRSPRISDNQPQHF
size: .; D: .; J: TRBJ1-1; V: TRBV28; length: 12; DNA: TGTGCCAGCAGCTCTCCTACAGATCAAGCTTTCTTT; CDR3: CASSSPTDQAFF
size: .; D: .; J: TRBJ2-3; V: TRBV7-2; length: 14; DNA: TGTGCCAGCAGCTTAGTCCGGAGGACAGATACGCAGTATTTT; CDR3: CASSLVRRTDTQYF
size: .; D: .; J: TRBJ1-2; V: TRBV6-5; length: 15; DNA: TGTGCCAGCAGTCGGGTGCGGGGGGGACGTTATGGCTACACCTTC; CDR3: CASSRVRGGRYGYTF
size: .; D: .; J: TRBJ1-1; V: TRBV6-5; length: 15; DNA: TGTGCCAGCAGGGCCGCCTCGACGGGGAACACTGAAGCTTTCTTT; CDR3: CASRAASTGNTEAFF
size: .; D: TRBD2; J: TRBJ2-2; V: TRBV6-5; length: 16; DNA: TGTGCCAGCAGTTACTCGATGGGGGGGTACGGCGGGGAGCTGTTTTTT; CDR3: CASSYSMGGYGGELFF
size: .; D: TRBD2; J: TRBJ2-2; V: TRBV2; length: 14; DNA: TGTGCCAGCACTAGCGGGGGGAGCGCCGGGGAGCTGTTTTTT; CDR3: CASTSGGSAGELFF
size: .; D: .; J: TRBJ2-1; V: TRBV27; length: 12; DNA: TGTGCCAGCAGTCCACAGTTCAATGAGCAGTTCTTC; CDR3: CASSPQFNEQFF
size: .; D: TRBD2; J: TRBJ2-5; V: TRBV19; length: 16; DNA: TGTGCCAGTAGTAATCGACTAGCGGGGGGCCAAGAGACCCAGTACTTC; CDR3: CASSNRLAGGQETQYF
size: .; D: .; J: TRBJ2-3; V: TRBV5-6; length: 13; DNA: TGTGCCAGCAGCTCTGGCCATAGGGGTTCGCAGTATTTT; CDR3: CASSSGHRGSQYF
size: few; D: .; J: TRBJ1-5; V: TRBV5-1; length: 15; DNA: TGCGCCAGCCGCGTCGACAGGAGCCTCAATCAGCCCCAGCATTTT; CDR3: CASRVDRSLNQPQHF
size: .; D: TRBD2; J: TRBJ2-1; V: TRBV29-1; length: 13; DNA: TGCAGCGCTCCGGCGGGGGTTTACAATGAGCAGTTCTTC; CDR3: CSAPAGVYNEQFF
size: once; D: TRBD2; J: TRBJ2-1; V: TRBV9; length: 14; DNA: TGTGCCAGCAGCGCCGGGGGGGGGCCCAATGAGCAGTTCTTC; CDR3: CASSAGGGPNEQFF
size: .; D: TRBD1; J: TRBJ1-1; V: TRBV30; length: 11; DNA: TGTGCCTGGAGTGCAACAGGGGGGGCTTTCTTT; CDR3: CAWSATGGAFF
size: .; D: TRBD1; J: TRBJ1-1; V: TRBV9; length: 15; DNA: TGTGCCAGCAGCGTAAGGTCAACAGGGGGCACTGAAGCTTTCTTT; CDR3: CASSVRSTGGTEAFF
size: .; D: TRBD2; J: TRBJ2-7; V: TRBV7-3; length: 17; DNA: TGTGCCAGCAGCTTATTGGCTAGCGGGGGGGCTGTGGTCGAGCAGTACTTC; CDR3: CASSLLASGGAVVEQYF
size: .; D: TRBD1; J: TRBJ1-6; V: TRBV5-4; length: 13; DNA: TGTGCCAGCAGCTCGGGACAGGGTTTGCCCCTCCACTTT; CDR3: CASSSGQGLPLHF
size: .; D: .; J: TRBJ1-5; V: TRBV28; length: 15; DNA: TGTGCCAGCAGCTCCACAGCAGCAGGAAGTCAGCCCCAGCATTTT; CDR3: CASSSTAAGSQPQHF
size: .; D: .; J: TRBJ2-5; V: TRBV28; length: 14; DNA: TGTGCCAGCGGTTTACAGGGCGGCCAAGAGACCCAGTACTTC; CDR3: CASGLQGGQETQYF
size: .; D: .; J: TRBJ1-1; V: TRBV6-1; length: 13; DNA: TGTGCCAGCAAGACCGGGGGGCGAACTGAAGCTTTCTTT; CDR3: CASKTGGRTEAFF
size: .; D: .; J: TRBJ1-3; V: TRBV6-5; length: 14; DNA: TGTGCCAGCAGTTACAATCGGGAAGGAAACACCATATATTTT; CDR3: CASSYNREGNTIYF
size: few; D: .; J: TRBJ2-7; V: TRBV7-6; length: 13; DNA: TGTGCCAGCAGTCGAGACAGCTACTACGAGCAGTACTTC; CDR3: CASSRDSYYEQYF
size: .; D: TRBD2; J: TRBJ2-7; V: TRBV15; length: 14; DNA: TGTGCCACCAGCAGAGGGGAGGGGTCCTACGAGCAGTACTTC; CDR3: CATSRGEGSYEQYF
size: .; D: .; J: TRBJ2-3; V: TRBV9; length: 20; DNA: TGTGCCAGCAGCGCGCATTTGGCGGCGGAAAAACCATCCCGCACAGATACGCAGTATTTT; CDR3: CASSAHLAAEKPSRTDTQYF
size: once; D: .; J: TRBJ2-1; V: TRBV28; length: 14; DNA: TGTGCCAGCAGTCCCCCCGGGATCGGGAATGAGCAGTTCTTC; CDR3: CASSPPGIGNEQFF
size: .; D: .; J: TRBJ1-1; V: TRBV7-2; length: 14; DNA: TGTGCCAGCAGCTTGAGGGCAGGATCCCCTGAAGCTTTCTTT; CDR3: CASSLRAGSPEAFF
size: .; D: .; J: TRBJ1-2; V: TRBV6-5; length: 10; DNA: TGTGGGGGGGTAAACTATGGCTACACCTTC; CDR3: CGGVNYGYTF
size: few; D: TRBD1; J: TRBJ2-7; V: TRBV19; length: 16; DNA: TGTGCCAGTAGTTCCGGACAGGGGGCGTTTAACTACGAGCAGTACTTC; CDR3: CASSSGQGAFNYEQYF
size: .; D: .; J: TRBJ2-3; V: TRBV7-2; length: 14; DNA: TGTGCCAGCAGCTTACTGGGCAGGAGGGATACGCAGTATTTT; CDR3: CASSLLGRRDTQYF
size: .; D: .; J: TRBJ2-7; V: TRBV4-3; length: 15; DNA: TGCGCCAGCAGCCAAGATTTGGACTTCCTCTACGAGCAGTACTTC; CDR3: CASSQDLDFLYEQYF
size: few; D: TRBD2; J: TRBJ2-7; V: TRBV5-1; length: 18; DNA: TGCGCCAGCAGCTTGGGCCCCTCACTAGCGGGGGGCTCCTACGAGCAGTACTTC; CDR3: CASSLGPSLAGGSYEQYF